Listed below are T cell receptor beta chains from one sample, sequenced in a study of breast tumors, draining lymph nodes, adjacent tissues. MiXCR was run by TCRdb on the multiplex PCR reads, yielding one entry per CDR3 protein. Altogether more than 100,000 distinct CDR3 sequences are present, about a fifth being singletons, with the ten largest covering more than 2.5%. What was sequenced was axillary lymph node tissue. These TCRs come from a female donor with breast cancer. Some clones in this sample may be carry-over from other donors' samples. Each CDR3 is given with its conserved first and last residue. D genes are given only for firm matches. The size entry is marked missing in some rows and otherwise reads once, few, many or a size class.

TRBJ2-1 | many | TRBV11-2 | TRBD2 | TGTGCCAGCAGCTTAGCTAGCGGGGACTACAATGAGCAGTTCTTC | CASSLASGDYNEQFF
TRBJ2-1 | many | TRBV20-1 | - | TGCAGTGCTGAGAGCTCTACCTACAATGAGCAGTTCTTC | CSAESSTYNEQFF
TRBJ2-3 | many | TRBV5-4 | TRBD2 | TGTGCCAGCAGCTCCCCCCTAGCGGGGGCGGGAGATACGCAGTATTTT | CASSSPLAGAGDTQYF
TRBJ2-4 | - | TRBV11-3 | - | TGTGCCAGCAGCCCGTCGACAGCTTTAAACATTCAGTACTTC | CASSPSTALNIQYF
TRBJ2-7 | many | TRBV4-2 | TRBD2 | TGTGCCAGCAGCCAAGAAGCGCGGGGAGGGTGGTCGCCGCAGTACTTC | CASSQEARGGWSPQYF
TRBJ2-1 | many | TRBV4-3 | - | TGCGCCAGCAGCCAAGAATTAATGGCCGGAACTCTATCGAGCAATGAGCAGTTCTTC | CASSQELMAGTLSSNEQFF
TRBJ1-6 | many | TRBV28 | - | TGTGCCAGCAGTTTATTGGGCAATTTCGGTTCACCCCTCCACTTT | CASSLLGNFGSPLHF
TRBJ1-2 | many | TRBV3-1 | - | TGTGCCAGCAGCCAAGGGTATGGCTACACCTTC | CASSQGYGYTF
TRBJ1-4 | many | TRBV15 | TRBD1 | TGTGCCACCAGCAGAGATCCTCAGACAGGGCTCGAAAAACTGTTTTTT | CATSRDPQTGLEKLFF
TRBJ2-5 | many | TRBV6-2/TRBV6-3 | TRBD1 | TGTGCCAGCAGTCGCGACAGGGGTGGGGAGACCCAGTACTTC | CASSRDRGGETQYF
TRBJ2-3 | - | TRBV7-2 | TRBD2 | TGTGTCAGCAGAGAAGAGTGGACTAGCGGGCATCCCCCAGATACGCAGTATTTT | CVSREEWTSGHPPDTQYF
TRBJ2-3 | many | TRBV5-6 | - | TGTGCCAGCAGCTTGGGTCCCTTCGGGACCAGCACAGATACGCAGTATTTT | CASSLGPFGTSTDTQYF
TRBJ2-3 | many | TRBV5-1 | - | TGCGCCAGCAGCTGGACAGCCAACACAGATACGCAGTATTTT | CASSWTANTDTQYF
TRBJ2-2 | many | TRBV6-5 | - | TGTGCCAGCAGTTACTCCCCGACAACCGGGGAGCTGTTTTTT | CASSYSPTTGELFF
TRBJ2-1 | few | TRBV30 | - | TGTGCCTGGAGCGGAGACATATACAATGAGCAGTTCTTC | CAWSGDIYNEQFF
TRBJ2-7 | many | TRBV4-2 | TRBD2 | TGTGCCAGCAGCCAAGAGGCTAGCGGGAGTTACGAGCAGTACTTC | CASSQEASGSYEQYF
TRBJ1-2 | many | TRBV19 | - | TGTGCCAGTAGTATTTTGGGGGGCGACTATGGCTACACCTTC | CASSILGGDYGYTF
TRBJ2-7 | - | TRBV5-1 | - | TGCGCCAGCAAGGGGGAGAGGGGGAACGAGCAGTACTTC | CASKGERGNEQYF
TRBJ1-4 | many | TRBV20-1 | - | TGCAGTGCTAGAGATGGCCCAGGGTCGATAATTGAAAAACTGTTTTTT | CSARDGPGSIIEKLFF
TRBJ2-7 | many | TRBV19 | - | TGTGCCAGTAGTATGGGCAGGCTATTAGACTACGAGCAGTACTTC | CASSMGRLLDYEQYF
TRBJ2-7 | few | TRBV27 | TRBD2 | TGTGCCAGCAGACTAGCGGGAGCTAACGAGCAGTACTTC | CASRLAGANEQYF
TRBJ2-1 | - | TRBV7-7 | - | TGTGCCAGCAGCTTCGGCGGGGTTGGGTACAATGAGCAGTTCTTC | CASSFGGVGYNEQFF
TRBJ2-1 | few | TRBV27 | - | TGTGCCAGCAGACCCTTGGGGGTATCCAATGAGCAGTTCTTC | CASRPLGVSNEQFF
TRBJ2-7 | many | TRBV28 | - | TGTGCCAGCAGTCTGAGATATTCGGCCTACGAGCAGTACTTC | CASSLRYSAYEQYF
TRBJ2-2 | many | TRBV5-5 | - | TGTGCCAGCAGCTTGGCGGCTGGCGGGGAGCTGTTTTTT | CASSLAAGGELFF
TRBJ2-2 | many | TRBV12-3/TRBV12-4 | - | TGTGCCAGCAGGTCAGAGGTCGCCGGGGAGCTGTTTTTT | CASRSEVAGELFF
TRBJ2-6 | - | TRBV12-3/TRBV12-4 | - | TGTGCCAGCGGTTTAGTTGATGGTCCTGGGGCCAACGTCCTGACTTTC | CASGLVDGPGANVLTF
TRBJ2-5 | - | TRBV7-9 | TRBD1 | TGTGTCAGCAGCCCATTGGCTTGGTACAGGGGCCACCAAGAGACCCAGTACTTC | CVSSPLAWYRGHQETQYF
TRBJ2-3 | many | TRBV20-1 | TRBD2 | TGCAGTGCCCCCGCTAGCGGGGCACCCTCTAGCACAGATACGCAGTATTTT | CSAPASGAPSSTDTQYF
TRBJ1-2 | many | TRBV6-5 | - | TGTGCCAGCAGTTCCGGGACGTCGTGGGGCTACACCTTC | CASSSGTSWGYTF
TRBJ2-5 | many | TRBV20-1 | TRBD2 | TGCAGTGCCAATCCCCTGAAGCGGGAGAGGGAGACCCAGTACTTC | CSANPLKRERETQYF
TRBJ1-5 | many | TRBV20-1 | - | TGCAGTGCTAGAGTCGAGGGGGAGTTAGGCAATCAGCCCCAGCATTTT | CSARVEGELGNQPQHF
TRBJ1-2 | - | TRBV19 | - | TGTGCCAGTAGTATAGATGGAGGACGTAATCACTACACCTTC | CASSIDGGRNHYTF
TRBJ2-5 | - | TRBV20-1 | - | TGCAGTGCTAGAGTTGGCAGGGGGGGGGAGACCCAGTACTTC | CSARVGRGGETQYF
TRBJ2-5 | few | TRBV7-3 | - | TGTGCCAGCAGCTTCGGCCAGAAAGAGACCCAGTACTTC | CASSFGQKETQYF
TRBJ2-3 | - | TRBV5-1 | - | - | CASSFYICSASGQGATDTQYF
TRBJ2-7 | many | TRBV12-3/TRBV12-4 | TRBD1 | TGTGCCAGCAGTTTAGGATCGGGACAGGCCTACGAGCAGTACTTC | CASSLGSGQAYEQYF
TRBJ2-7 | many | TRBV28 | TRBD1 | TGTGCCAGCAGCACGGACAGGGCCGGTCCCTACGAGCAGTACTTC | CASSTDRAGPYEQYF
TRBJ1-6 | few | TRBV20-1 | - | TGCAGTGCTACCCGTACGGCAGGGGCTAATTCACCCCTCCACTTT | CSATRTAGANSPLHF
TRBJ2-7 | many | TRBV6-1 | - | TGTGCCAGCCTCTGGGACTACGAGCAGTACTTC | CASLWDYEQYF
TRBJ2-2 | many | TRBV7-3 | - | TGTGCCAGCAGCTTAGCGCAGAGTATCCCCGGGGAGCTGTTTTTT | CASSLAQSIPGELFF
TRBJ1-5 | many | TRBV6-2/TRBV6-3 | TRBD1 | TGTGCCAGCAGCCGTTGGGCAGGGACAGGAAATCAGCCCCAGCATTTT | CASSRWAGTGNQPQHF
TRBJ2-2 | many | TRBV6-1 | - | TGTGCCAGCAGCCTTAGCGGAGCCGGGGAGCTGTTTTTT | CASSLSGAGELFF
TRBJ2-7 | - | TRBV28 | TRBD1 | TGTGCCAGCAGTTCCCCTCGGGACAGGGGATCAAAGGGGGAGTACTTC | CASSSPRDRGSKGEYF
TRBJ2-3 | few | TRBV27 | - | TGTGCCAGCCGACCATACAGCACAGATACGCAGTATTTT | CASRPYSTDTQYF
TRBJ1-5 | - | TRBV2 | TRBD1 | TGTGCCAGCAGCTTCACAGGGGGCCTAAGCAATCAGCCCCAGCATTTT | CASSFTGGLSNQPQHF
TRBJ2-2 | many | TRBV6-4 | TRBD2 | TGTGCCAGCAGACCGCAGGCTAGCGGGAACACCGGGGAGCTGTTTTTT | CASRPQASGNTGELFF
TRBJ2-7 | many | TRBV20-1 | - | TGCAGTGCTAGTTACGGCGAGCAGTACTTC | CSASYGEQYF
TRBJ2-6 | many | TRBV7-2 | TRBD2 | TGTGCCAGCAGCTCGGGACTAGCGGGAGCCGGGGCCAACGTCCTGACTTTC | CASSSGLAGAGANVLTF
TRBJ2-3 | - | TRBV3-1 | TRBD2 | TGTGCCAGCAGCCTCCGGACTAGCGTCACAGATACGCAGTATTTT | CASSLRTSVTDTQYF
TRBJ2-2 | - | TRBV24-1 | - | TGTGCCACCAGTGACCAGGACACCGAGGAGCTGTTTTTT | CATSDQDTEELFF
TRBJ2-7 | many | TRBV19 | TRBD2 | TGTGCCAGTAGTGTTAGCGGGAGGAGCTACGAGCAGTACTTC | CASSVSGRSYEQYF
TRBJ2-5 | many | TRBV20-1 | TRBD1 | TGCAGTGCTAACGGACAGGGGAGTCAAGAGACCCAGTACTTC | CSANGQGSQETQYF
TRBJ2-3 | many | TRBV10-3 | - | TGTGCCATCAGTGAGGCCAGCACAGATACGCAGTATTTT | CAISEASTDTQYF
TRBJ2-1 | many | TRBV19 | TRBD2 | TGTGCCAGTAGTGGGGGACTAGTGACTGAGCAGTTCTTC | CASSGGLVTEQFF